This entry is about one T cell receptor (beta chain). These data are taken from a study of blood T cell repertoires in COVID-19. Looking at the study overall: The origin of the acute and convalescent COVID-19 samples was the United States, Italy and Spain.

The V gene's germline CDR1 is SGHTA and CDR2 FQGNSA. This CDR3 comprises 14 residues. V lost 3 bases to trimming and J lost 6 bases, with 12 bases between them. The cohort comprised adults aged roughly 18 to 95 years residing in approximately 22 US areas. Per the study methods: It was from reference gene primer amplification that nucleated cell counts were estimated. Only in-frame clones appear in the TCRdb table, and some are missing; sequencing was by immunoSEQ multiplex PCR. The V and J calls and clone size are taken from that table; D and trimming were inferred from the DNA. The sample includes 340,000 or so clones, just over 85% of them seen just once.

The specimen sequenced was PBMCs or T cells enriched from blood (not recorded which). The sequence came from a woman aged 40 to 49 with acute COVID-19. The gene calls are TRBV7-2 and TRBJ1-5; D might be TRBD1 (6 bases). The CDR3 loop is CASSFWGGGQPQHF. The CDR3 DNA follows: TGTGCCAGCAGCTTTTGGGGAGGGGGTCAGCCCCAGCATTTT.